The present T cell receptor (beta chain) was sequenced within a study of blood T cell repertoires in COVID-19. Overall study: The cDNA or gDNA used as material had been derived from T cells, B-cell-depleted T cells, or PBMCs.

This clone showed up just a few times. Generated by immunoSEQ multiplex PCR, the TCRdb table keeps only in-frame clones and is missing some. Of 200,000 to 250,000 clones listed, 80% to 90% are singletons. Recruits, aged about 18 to 95 years, lived in 24 US areas. Clinical history as reported by participants underpinned cohort assignment. Before they entered the study, exposed participants had met a COVID-19 case within 2 weeks. CDR3 length: 16 residues. The germline V gene has CDR1 SGHRS and CDR2 YFSETQ. V shed 0 bases, J shed 2 bases, and the junction held 7 bases outside the gene matches. This receptor was obtained from a woman between 25 and 40 years old who had been exposed to COVID-19. The sequenced material came from PBMCs or T cells enriched from blood (not recorded which). V usage is TRBV5-1 and J usage is TRBJ2-7; 8 positions match TRBD2. CDR3 nucleotides: TGCGCCAGCAGCTTGGCCGGGGGGGAGACAACCTACGAGCAGTACTTC. This encodes CASSLAGGETTYEQYF. Full variable domain (outside the CDR3, taken from reference TRBV5-1 and TRBJ2-7): KAGVTQTPRYLIKTRGQQVTLSCSPISGHRSVSWYQQTPGQGLQFLFEYFSETQRNKGNFPGRFSGRQFSNSRSEMNVSTLELGDSALYLCASSLAGGETTYEQYFGPGTRLTVT.